This TCR beta chain emerged from a study of blood T cell repertoires in COVID-19. Study background: Acute-phase and convalescent COVID-19 samples originated in the United States, Italy and Spain. Sample material is recorded as cDNA or gDNA derived from T cells, B-cell-depleted T cells, or PBMCs.

CDR3 length equals 14 residues. CDR1 is ENHRY and CDR2 is SYGVKD in the germline V gene. The ends lost 7 bases at V and 8 bases at J; junction bases unmatched: 9. Per the study methods: Estimation of nucleated cell counts relied on the amplification of reference gene primers. Method: immunoSEQ multiplex PCR; TCRdb's copy keeps in-frame clones and lacks some. From that table come the V and J calls and clone size; the DNA was used to work out D and trimming. The sample yields some 460,000 clones, around 90% seen once. Among Cohort 3 donors, those recovered had two negative PCRs, clearance, or symptom resolution.

The sample was PBMCs or T cells enriched from blood (not recorded which). The source of this sequence is a woman aged 18-29 years who had recovered from COVID-19. This chain joins TRBV10-3 and TRBJ1-4; the match to TRBD1 covers 8 bases. The CDR3, as DNA: TGTGCCATCACCCCGGACAGGGTAGACGAAAAACTGTTTTTT. The encoded protein is CAITPDRVDEKLFF.